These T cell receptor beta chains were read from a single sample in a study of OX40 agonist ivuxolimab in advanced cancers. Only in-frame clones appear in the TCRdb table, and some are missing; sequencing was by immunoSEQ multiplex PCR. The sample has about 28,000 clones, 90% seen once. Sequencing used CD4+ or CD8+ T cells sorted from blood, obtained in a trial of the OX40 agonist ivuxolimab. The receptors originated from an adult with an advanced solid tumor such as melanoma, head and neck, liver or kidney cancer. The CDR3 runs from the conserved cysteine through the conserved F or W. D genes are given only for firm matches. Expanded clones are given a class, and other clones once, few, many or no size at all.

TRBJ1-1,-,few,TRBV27,TGTGCCAGCAGTTTAATGAGGGTAGGCGAAGCTTTCTTT,CASSLMRVGEAFF
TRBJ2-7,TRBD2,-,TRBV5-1,TGCGCCAGCAGGAAGGAGCGGGAAAACGAGCAGTACTTC,CASRKERENEQYF
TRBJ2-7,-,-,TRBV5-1,TGCGCCAGCAGCTTGGAGCGACACAGCTCCTACGAGCAGTACTTC,CASSLERHSSYEQYF
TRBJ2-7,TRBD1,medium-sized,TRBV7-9,TGTGCCAGCAGCCAGAGCCGGGACAGGGGGAGTTACGAGCAGTACTTC,CASSQSRDRGSYEQYF
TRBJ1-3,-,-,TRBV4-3,TGCGCCAGCAGCCAAGGGGTTGCAGGGATAGGAAACACCATATATTTT,CASSQGVAGIGNTIYF
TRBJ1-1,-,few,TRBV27,TGTGCCAGCAGTTTAGGGGGGCCTTACACTGAAGCTTTCTTT,CASSLGGPYTEAFF
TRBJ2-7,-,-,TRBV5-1,TGCGCCAGCAGCTTCGAAGTTGGGGGGTTCCGGGACACCGTTTACGAGCAGTACTTC,CASSFEVGGFRDTVYEQYF
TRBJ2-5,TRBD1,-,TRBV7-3,TGTGCCAGCAGCTTAATATCAGGGGGTTGGGAGACCCAGTACTTC,CASSLISGGWETQYF
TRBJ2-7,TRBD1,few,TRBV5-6,TGTGCCAGCAGCCCGATGACAGGGAGTTCGGACGAGCAGTACTTC,CASSPMTGSSDEQYF
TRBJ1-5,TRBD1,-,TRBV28,TGTGCCAGCAGTTGGGACAGCGACTATCAGCCCCAGCATTTT,CASSWDSDYQPQHF
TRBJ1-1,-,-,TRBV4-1,TGCGCCAGCAGCCAAGAAGCAGGAACTGAAGCTTTCTTT,CASSQEAGTEAFF
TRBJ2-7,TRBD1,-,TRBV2,TGTGCCACTCCGGGACAGATTCGTGGCGAGCAGTACTTC,CATPGQIRGEQYF
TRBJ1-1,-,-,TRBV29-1,TGCAGCGCCCGGGGCGGCACTATGAACACTGAAGCTTTCTTT,CSARGGTMNTEAFF
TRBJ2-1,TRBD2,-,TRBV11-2,TGTGCCAGCAGCTTGGGACTAGCGGGAGGATGGGCCACCAATGAGCAGTTCTTC,CASSLGLAGGWATNEQFF
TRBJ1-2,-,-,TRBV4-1,TGCGCCAGCAGCCCCATATCAGGGTATGGCTACACCTTC,CASSPISGYGYTF
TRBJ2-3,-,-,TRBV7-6,TGTGCCAGCAGCTTTGTCCTGGGCGCAGATACGCAGTATTTT,CASSFVLGADTQYF
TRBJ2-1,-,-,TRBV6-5,TGTGCCAGCGCACCCTACCTAGGGGGCAATGAGCAGTTCTTC,CASAPYLGGNEQFF
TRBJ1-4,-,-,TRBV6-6,TGTGCCAGCAGTTTACCGTCGGGGGACGAAAAACTGTTTTTT,CASSLPSGDEKLFF
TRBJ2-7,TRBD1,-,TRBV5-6,TGTGCCAGCAGCCTGGGACAGCACTCCTACGAGCAGTACTTC,CASSLGQHSYEQYF
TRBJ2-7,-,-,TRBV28,TGTGCCAGCAGTTTATCGTTCTACGAGCAGTACTTC,CASSLSFYEQYF
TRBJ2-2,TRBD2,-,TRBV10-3,TGTGCCATCAGTCTAGCGGGAATAATTGTCGGGGAGCTGTTTTTT,CAISLAGIIVGELFF
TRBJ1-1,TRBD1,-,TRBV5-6,TGTGCCAGCAGCCTGCCCCCCGGGGCGCAGGCAGGGGGACGTGAAGCTTTCTTT,CASSLPPGAQAGGREAFF
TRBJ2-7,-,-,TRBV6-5,TGTGCCAGCAACTTTATTGAGGGTAGGACATACGAGCAGTACTTC,CASNFIEGRTYEQYF
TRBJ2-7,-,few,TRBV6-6,TGTGCCAGCAGTTCAGGGGCCGAGCAGTACTTC,CASSSGAEQYF
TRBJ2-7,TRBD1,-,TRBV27,TGTGCCAGCAGTTTGTTCGGGACAGGGGTCCACGAGCAGTACTTC,CASSLFGTGVHEQYF
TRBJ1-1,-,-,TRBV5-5,TGTGCCAGCAGCTTGGCGTTGGGTTTGAACACTGAAGCTTTCTTT,CASSLALGLNTEAFF